This TCR beta chain originates from a study of CD8 T cells in Susac syndrome. The germline V gene encodes CDR1 MGHDK and CDR2 SYGVNS. Deletions cut 3 bases from V and 5 bases from J, with 16 bases between. This CDR3 is 15 amino acids long. A quantity of about 0.5 to 1 ug RNA underwent reverse transcription using random hexamers. TCRdb ran MiXCR on the immunoSEQ multiplex PCR reads and lists one entry per CDR3 protein. Among around 130,000 distinct CDR3 sequences listed, 90% to 95% were seen once. Sequencing targeted TCR beta in T cells from blood (CD8+ and CD4+). TEMRA cells were FACS-enriched, and CD8+ and CD4+ T cells were isolated negatively.

The receptor's source is a human donor in good health. Specimen: CD4+ T cells from PBMCs. J is TRBJ2-5 and V is TRBV25-1, with no clear D. The CDR3 region is CASSDQGQWAETQYF. The CDR3 DNA is TGTGCCAGCAGTGACCAAGGGCAGTGGGCGGAGACCCAGTACTTC.